The clone carrying this T cell receptor (beta chain) occurred once. The target antigen is unknown. This record belongs to a study of cytomegalovirus exposure and HLA in healthy donors. Points from the study as a whole: The authors listed 150 or so TCR beta chains as cytomegalovirus-associated. TCR beta V- and J-gene trimming was later associated with a missense DCLRE1C variant. In vitro testing confirmed three CMV-associated chains as specific for CMV antigens.

V shed 1 base, J shed 7 bases, and the junction held 7 bases outside the gene matches. CDR3 length: 14 residues. CDR1 and CDR2 from the germline V gene are MNHNS and SASEGT. The donors (healthy individuals) were bone marrow donors. With 60 Vbeta and 13 Jbeta primers, the PCR was carried out. Sequencing used immunoSEQ multiplex PCR; TCRdb keeps in-frame clones, though not all of them. The data hold some 130,000 clones, with about 82% observed a single time. V is TRBV6-1 and J is TRBJ2-7; 7 bases agree with TRBD1. The sequence came from a man aged 30 to 39 in good health. Material: PBMCs. CDR3 protein: CASSEGKGAEEQYF. For the CDR3, the DNA is TGTGCCAGCAGTGAAGGGAAGGGGGCGGAAGAGCAGTACTTC.